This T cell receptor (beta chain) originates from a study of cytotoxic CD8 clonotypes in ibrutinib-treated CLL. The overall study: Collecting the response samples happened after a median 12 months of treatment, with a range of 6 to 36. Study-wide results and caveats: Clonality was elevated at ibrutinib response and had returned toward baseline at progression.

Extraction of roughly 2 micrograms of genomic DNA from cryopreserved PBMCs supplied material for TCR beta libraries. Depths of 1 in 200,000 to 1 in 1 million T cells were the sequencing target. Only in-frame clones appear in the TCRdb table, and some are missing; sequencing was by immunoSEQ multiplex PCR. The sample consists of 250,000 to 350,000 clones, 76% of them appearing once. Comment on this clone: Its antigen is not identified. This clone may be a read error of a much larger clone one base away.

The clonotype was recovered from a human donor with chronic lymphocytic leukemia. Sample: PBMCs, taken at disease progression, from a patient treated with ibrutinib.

The CDR3 is CASSNYEQYF. The CDR3 DNA follows: TGTGCCAGCAGCAACTACGAGCAGTACTTC. The rearrangement joins TRBV5-5 to TRBJ2-7, with D unresolved. This CDR3 spans 10 amino acids. Germline loops: CDR1 SGHKS, CDR2 YYEKEE (reference sequence). Trimming stripped 4 bases from V and 3 bases from J, with 2 bases between.